The present T cell receptor (beta chain) was sequenced within a study of blood T cell repertoires in COVID-19. The V end lost 5 bases, the J end lost 0 bases, and 10 bases lay between the germline ends. The CDR3 consists of 13 residues. Looked up from germline, CDR1 is SQVTM and CDR2 is ANQGSEA. Clones were read by immunoSEQ multiplex PCR, and TCRdb kept only the in-frame ones, dropping some. This table has approximately 250,000 clones, 75% to 95% appearing once. The receptor's source is a middle-aged man who had been exposed to COVID-19. The source material was PBMCs or T cells enriched from blood (not recorded which). V and J are TRBV29-1 and TRBJ1-1, with a weak D call TRBD1 (6 bases). DNA for the CDR3: TGCAGCGTTACGGGACAACTGAACACTGAAGCTTTCTTT. Translation gives CSVTGQLNTEAFF.